The sequence of this TCR beta chain was determined in a study of CD8 T cells in Susac syndrome. Study-wide findings and caveats: Total CD8+ repertoires held approximately 17 Susac-specific public clones, while CD8+ TEMRA repertoires held four or five.

Notes on this clonotype: Its matching antigen is unknown.

About 0.45 to 1 ug RNA was reverse transcribed with random hexamers. It was immunoSEQ multiplex PCR that amplified TCR beta CDR3 across 54 Vbeta and 13 Jbeta. TCRdb itself ran the immunoSEQ multiplex PCR reads through MiXCR, one entry per CDR3 protein. The table records approximately 94,000 distinct CDR3 sequences, about 95% of them present only once. The CDR3 is 16 residues long. J was trimmed by 3 bases and V by 0 bases; bases with no gene match: 6. The germline V gene encodes CDR1 DFQATT and CDR2 SNEGSKA (reference sequence). Sequenced sample: CD8+ T cells from PBMCs. This chain uses TRBV20-1 with TRBJ2-3; TRBD1 matches at 10 bases. The clonotype was recovered from a human donor with Susac syndrome. The CDR3 here is CSARDRDRGGTDTQYF. In DNA form, the CDR3 reads TGCAGTGCTAGAGACCGGGACAGGGGTGGAACAGATACGCAGTATTTT.